This entry describes one TCR beta chain. Its antigen is unidentified. Profiling relied on immunoSEQ multiplex PCR, and the TCRdb table lists in-frame clones only, not all of them. Counted here are about 2.2 million clones, 80% to 95% occurring once; the ten biggest clones make up less than 2%. The data are from a study of shared clonotypes between healthy human individuals. Study-level information: CD4 naive and memory got three plates each, CD8 naive two, CD8 memory one. Whole-study findings and limits: Despite large depth, rarefaction showed incomplete sorted-subset sequencing. All-four-donor shared clonotypes had higher generation probabilities than non-shared clonotypes did.

CD8 cells regarded as naive lacked CD45RO, were positively chosen for CCR7, and omitted terminally differentiated effector memory CD45RA+ cells. V was pared by 3 bases and J by 2 bases, with 4 bases of the junction left unmatched. This CDR3 has 14 residues. Germline V gives CDR1 MNHEY, CDR2 SVGAGI. The sequencing input was naive CD8+ T cells from PBMCs. The chain employs TRBV6-5 and TRBJ2-7; 7 positions agree with TRBD2. This TCR came from a man aged 18 to 29 in good health. Some clones in this sample may be carry-over from other donors' samples. CDR3 residues: CASSYTSETYEQYF. CDR3 nucleotide sequence: TGTGCCAGCAGTTATACTAGCGAGACCTACGAGCAGTACTTC.